Following are 32 T cell receptor beta chains from one sample sequenced in a study of shared clonotypes between healthy human individuals. Only in-frame clones appear in the TCRdb table, and some are missing; sequencing was by immunoSEQ multiplex PCR. Of about 2.4 million clones listed, roughly 93% are singletons. The sequenced sample consisted of naive CD4+ T cells from PBMCs. Subset specified: CD45RA+ positively selected. These receptors were taken from a man between 18 and 35 years old in good health. Some clones in this sample may be carry-over from other donors' samples.

V and J are TRBV14 and TRBJ2-5, with TRBD1 as a possible D gene (6 bases). Germline assignment: CDR1 SGHDN and CDR2 FVKESK. With 4 bases removed from V and 5 bases from J, the gap between germline ends came to 17 bases. CDR3 length equals 15 residues. The CDR3 DNA follows: TGTGCCAGCAGCCTCGCGTTGGGGGCCTGGGAGACCCAGTACTTC. Amino acid sequence: CASSLALGAWETQYF.

V is TRBV7-9 and J is TRBJ1-1; tentatively, D is TRBD1 (6 bases). The germline V and J ends were trimmed by 5 bases and 7 bases, with 11 bases remaining between them. CDR1 and CDR2 from the germline V gene are SEHNR and FQNEAQ (reference sequence). This CDR3 contains 12 residues. The chain's CDR3 is CASSPEGVEAFF. The CDR3 coding sequence is TGTGCCAGCAGCCCGGAGGGGGTTGAAGCTTTCTTT.

On this clone: Distinct nucleotide sequences in the sample also encode this CDR3. The chain links TRBV25-1 to TRBJ1-2; D might be TRBD1 (6 bases). The CDR3 runs to 16 residues. Trimming pared 6 bases from V and 4 bases from J, leaving 21 bases between. The germline CDR1 and CDR2 sequences are MGHDK and SYGVNS. The CDR3 nucleotides read TGTGCCAGCAGCGCCTGGGGGGCCTCCGGGGGCTATGGCTACACCTTC. Protein: CASSAWGASGGYGYTF.

V and J are TRBV7-3 and TRBJ1-1; tentatively, D is TRBD1 (5 bases). V lost 1 base and J lost 1, with 13 bases in between. The CDR3 totals 16 residues. CDR1 is SGHTA, CDR2 FQGTGA, per germline. CDR3 in DNA: TGTGCCAGCAGCTTAAAGTGGGTCCAGGGGAACACTGAAGCTTTCTTT. Residues: CASSLKWVQGNTEAFF.

The chain uses TRBV5-1 and TRBJ2-5; 9 bases match TRBD1. The germline V gene has CDR1 SGHRS and CDR2 YFSETQ. CDR3 length: 16 residues. After removal of 3 bases from V and 4 bases from J, the junction contained 10 bases not matched to a gene. CDR3 amino acids: CASSSTSTGGLETQYF. The CDR3, as DNA: TGCGCCAGCAGCTCCACTTCGACAGGGGGGCTAGAGACCCAGTACTTC.

The chain employs TRBV19 and TRBJ1-1; D unresolved. The CDR3 is 12 amino acids. Germline CDR1 is LNHDA and CDR2 is SQIVND (reference sequence). V lost 4 bases to trimming and J lost 1 base, with 4 bases between them. The CDR3 DNA sequence: TGTGCCAGTAGTAGCGGGAACACTGAAGCTTTCTTT. This sequence encodes CASSSGNTEAFF. Variable domain in full (rest from reference TRBV19 and TRBJ1-1): DGGITQSPKYLFRKEGQNVTLSCEQNLNHDAMYWYRQDPGQGLRLIYYSQIVNDFQKGDIAEGYSVSREKKESFPLTVTSAQKNPTAFYLCASSSGNTEAFFGQGTRLTVV.

V usage is TRBV7-2 and J usage is TRBJ2-5; TRBD2 matches 10 bases. With V trimmed by 5 bases and J by 5 bases, 11 bases remained unmatched. Germline V gene sequence: CDR1 SGHTA, CDR2 FQGNSA. The CDR3 is made up of 16 amino acids. The CDR3 DNA reads as TGTGCCAGCAGCCGCCCGTCAGCGGGAGGGGGGGAGACCCAGTACTTC. It specifies CASSRPSAGGGETQYF.

Notes on this clone: Within the sample, other DNA sequences also encode this same CDR3. The gene calls are TRBV5-1 and TRBJ1-5, with D hard to call. The CDR3 runs 14 residues. The germline gives CDR1 SGHRS, CDR2 YFSETQ. V lost 0 bases, J lost 4 bases, and 8 bases lay in between. The CDR3: CASSLGQDNQPQHF. Written as DNA, the CDR3 is TGCGCCAGCAGCTTGGGTCAGGATAATCAGCCCCAGCATTTT.

For this clone: The sample contains more than one DNA sequence encoding this CDR3. The chain employs TRBV9 and TRBJ1-2; 7 bases are shared with TRBD1. This CDR3 contains 14 residues. Germline V gives CDR1 SGDLS, CDR2 YYNGEE. V lost 1 base to trimming and J lost 2 bases; unmatched junction nucleotides: 2. The CDR3 loop is CASSVSRGNYGYTF. CDR3 sequence (DNA): TGTGCCAGCAGCGTATCCAGGGGGAACTATGGCTACACCTTC.

Comment on this clone: Germline is not matched at one junction end, which may reflect a read error. The chain joins TRBV11-2 to TRBJ2-2; 8 nucleotides agree with TRBD1. Germline V lookup: CDR1 SGHAT, CDR2 FQNNGV. The CDR3 is made up of 16 amino acids. CDR3 sequence: CASRLGRGRVPGELFF. The CDR3, as DNA: TGTGCCAGCAGATTAGGCAGGGGGCGCGTCCCCGGGGAGCTGTTTTTT.

In this sample, this clone turned up once. The chain joins TRBV28 to TRBJ2-1; TRBD2 matches 11 bases. V was clipped by 5 bases and J by 8 bases; unmatched bases: 8. The CDR3 is made up of 15 amino acids. The V gene's germline CDR1 is MDHEN and CDR2 SYDVKM. The CDR3: CASSPQLAGVDEQFF. DNA for the CDR3: TGTGCCAGCAGTCCTCAACTAGCGGGAGTCGATGAGCAGTTCTTC.

V and J are TRBV2 and TRBJ2-3; TRBD2 aligns across 10 bases. Germline CDR1 SNHLY, CDR2 FYNNEI. The CDR3 contains 14 residues. J lost 5 bases, V lost 5 bases, and 4 bases had no gene match. The CDR3 DNA sequence: TGTGCCAGCAGTCCTGGACTAGCGGTAGATACGCAGTATTTT. Encoded protein: CASSPGLAVDTQYF.

DNA for the CDR3: TGTGCCAGCGGGGGCGGGAGGTGGACCGGGGAGCTGTTTTTT. The encoded protein is CASGGGRWTGELFF. The chain carries TRBV28 and TRBJ2-2; 8 bases map to TRBD2. The J segment lost 5 bases and the V segment lost 8 bases, leaving 7 bases of the junction unmatched. Germline values: CDR1 MDHEN, CDR2 SYDVKM. The CDR3 has 14 residues.

The rearrangement links TRBV18 to TRBJ1-1; D not certain. Germline loops: CDR1 KGHSH, CDR2 LQKENI. The CDR3 extends over 14 amino acids. V shed 4 bases and J shed 1 base, with 10 bases lying between them. DNA of the CDR3: TGTGCCAGCTCACGTCTGGGCCCGAACACTGAAGCTTTCTTT. This codes for CASSRLGPNTEAFF.

This chain joins TRBV5-6 and TRBJ2-1, with TRBD2 matching 9 bases. J gave up 7 bases and V 0 bases, and 17 bases lay outside the gene matches. Germline V CDR1 and CDR2: SGHDT, YYEEEE. The CDR3 has 19 amino acids. The CDR3 here is CASSLGAGGRKGIVNEQFF. CDR3 coding DNA: TGTGCCAGCAGCTTGGGGGCGGGAGGGCGGAAGGGAATTGTAAATGAGCAGTTCTTC.

The chain uses TRBV6-1 and TRBJ1-5, with unresolved D. V lost 2 bases to trimming and J lost 1 base, with 9 bases between them. The CDR3 is made up of 15 amino acids. CDR1 and CDR2 (germline): MNHNS, SASEGT. This CDR3 is CASSEWPGSNQPQHF. The CDR3 DNA reads as TGTGCCAGCAGTGAATGGCCGGGAAGCAATCAGCCCCAGCATTTT.

The gene calls are TRBV14 and TRBJ1-1, with D perhaps matching TRBD1 (6 bases). The V and J ends lost 2 bases and 4 bases respectively, with 11 bases between them. CDR3 size: 14 residues. CDR1 and CDR2 from the germline V gene are SGHDN and FVKESK. CDR3 DNA: TGTGCCAGCAGCCAAATTACAGGGAGCACTGAAGCTTTCTTT. Protein: CASSQITGSTEAFF.

This clone has more than one count but fewer than ten. Within the sample, other DNA sequences also encode this same CDR3. The V gene is TRBV5-1, the J gene TRBJ1-1; D is perhaps TRBD1 (6 bases). CDR1 is SGHRS, CDR2 YFSETQ, per germline. Trimming cost V 0 bases and J 3 bases, with 9 bases left between them. The CDR3 is made up of 14 amino acids. CDR3 protein: CASSLDRADTEAFF. CDR3 bases: TGCGCCAGCAGCTTGGACAGGGCGGACACTGAAGCTTTCTTT.

The chain joins TRBV4-2 to TRBJ1-5, with 8 bases matching TRBD1. CDR3 size: 14 residues. The V and J ends lost 4 bases and 4 bases, in that order; junction bases with no gene match: 3. The V gene's germline CDR1 is LGHNA and CDR2 YNFKEQ. The CDR3 loop reads CASSLGTGNQPQHF. CDR3 DNA sequence: TGTGCCAGCAGCCTTGGGACAGGAAATCAGCCCCAGCATTTT.

The chain links TRBV18 to TRBJ2-7; 8 bases are shared with TRBD1. Trimming cost V 3 bases and J 4 bases; bases outside gene matches: 8. The CDR3 has 15 amino acids. Germline lookup yields CDR1 KGHSH and CDR2 LQKENI. This CDR3 reads CASSPPGRGQYEQYF. The CDR3 region has the DNA TGTGCCAGCTCACCCCCCGGCAGGGGGCAATACGAGCAGTACTTC.

This sequence joins TRBV6-6 and TRBJ2-1; 11 nucleotides align to TRBD2. Germline V gene sequence: CDR1 MNHNY, CDR2 SVGAGI (reference sequence). The ends lost 0 bases at V and 5 bases at J; junction bases unmatched: 3. This CDR3 is 16 amino acids long. CDR3 amino acids: CASSYSKLAGDNEQFF. Written as DNA, the CDR3 is TGTGCCAGCAGTTACTCGAAACTAGCGGGAGACAATGAGCAGTTCTTC.

This chain joins TRBV27 and TRBJ2-2; D might be TRBD1 (6 bases). Deletions cut 7 bases from V and 0 bases from J, with 12 bases between. The germline gives CDR1 MNHEY, CDR2 SMNVEV (reference sequence). The CDR3 sequence is 15 residues long. CDR3 loop: CASNSQGPNTGELFF. CDR3 bases: TGTGCCAGCAACTCTCAGGGGCCGAACACCGGGGAGCTGTTTTTT.

This chain links TRBV7-9 with TRBJ1-2; D unclear. CDR3 length: 14 amino acids. Germline lookup yields CDR1 SEHNR and CDR2 FQNEAQ (reference sequence). Trimming removed 5 bases from V and 7 bases from J, with 17 bases in between. CDR3 coding DNA: TGTGCCAGCAGCCCTACGGCCGGGAGCTCTGGCTACACCTTC. The encoded protein is CASSPTAGSSGYTF.

Concerning this clone itself: Different DNA sequences within this sample yield the same CDR3. The J gene is TRBJ1-1, the V gene TRBV18, with unresolved D. This CDR3 is built from 14 residues. Germline CDR1 is KGHSH and CDR2 is LQKENI. Trimming left V 3 bases short and J 0 bases short, with 8 bases between. The CDR3: CASSPQSMNTEAFF. For the CDR3, the DNA is TGTGCCAGCTCACCCCAGAGTATGAACACTGAAGCTTTCTTT.

The chain is built from TRBV5-1 and TRBJ2-7; D remains unclear. Trimming left V 0 bases short and J 0 bases short, with 13 bases between. The length of the CDR3 is 16 residues. Germline V gene lookup returns CDR1 SGHRS and CDR2 YFSETQ. Written as DNA, the CDR3 is TGCGCCAGCAGCTTGGTTTTGGAGCGAGCCTCCTACGAGCAGTACTTC. Its translation: CASSLVLERASYEQYF.

The V gene is TRBV6-6, the J gene TRBJ2-3; 9 bases are a match to TRBD1. CDR1 and CDR2 (germline): MNHNY, SVGAGI (reference sequence). J gave up 6 bases and V 4 bases, and 5 bases lay outside the gene matches. The CDR3 sequence is 14 residues long. The CDR3 is CASSSRTGADTQYF. The CDR3 DNA reads TGTGCCAGCAGTTCGAGGACAGGGGCGGATACGCAGTATTTT.

The chain combines TRBV15 with TRBJ2-3; D might be TRBD2 (6 bases). This CDR3 is 15 amino acids long. From germline, CDR1 is LNHNV and CDR2 YYDKDF (reference sequence). V was cut by 4 bases and J by 1 base, with 12 bases left in between. CDR3 sequence (DNA): TGTGCCACCAGCATGACGGGAGTCGGCACAGATACGCAGTATTTT. Amino acid sequence: CATSMTGVGTDTQYF.

In the case of this clone: Within the sample, other DNA sequences also encode this same CDR3. The V and J genes are TRBV5-1 and TRBJ2-3, with D perhaps TRBD1 or TRBD2 (5 bases each). The CDR3 consists of 15 residues. Germline CDR1 and CDR2: SGHRS and YFSETQ. Trimming removed 0 bases at V and 3 bases at J, with 11 bases between. The CDR3 region has the DNA TGCGCCAGCAGCTTGGTGGGGGTAGGAACAGATACGCAGTATTTT. Protein sequence: CASSLVGVGTDTQYF.

Concerning this clone itself: This CDR3 is also generated by other DNA sequences in the sample. The chain combines TRBV7-3 with TRBJ1-1; TRBD1 matches at 10 bases. V dropped 3 bases and J dropped 5; count of bases not matched to a gene: 6. The CDR3 loop spans 15 amino acids. Germline CDR1 SGHTA, CDR2 FQGTGA. CDR3 sequence: CASSLLGQGLTEAFF. The CDR3 region has the DNA TGTGCCAGCAGCTTGCTGGGACAGGGGTTGACTGAAGCTTTCTTT. The complete variable domain, with remaining parts taken from reference TRBV7-3 and TRBJ1-1, reads GAGVSQTPSNKVTEKGKYVELRCDPISGHTALYWYRQSLGQGPEFLIYFQGTGAADDSGLPNDRFFAVRPEGSVSTLKIQRTERGDSAVYLCASSLLGQGLTEAFFGQGTRLTVV.

The chain recombines TRBV6-5 with TRBJ1-1, with D unclear. The CDR3 has 13 amino acids. V gave up 7 bases and J gave up 1 base, with 10 bases separating them. Germline assignment: CDR1 MNHEY and CDR2 SVGAGI. The DNA for the CDR3 is TGTGCCAGCACTAACCAGAGGAACACTGAAGCTTTCTTT. It specifies CASTNQRNTEAFF.

The CDR3 bases are TGCAGCGTTTTCTCGACAGGCGCGCAAGAGACCCAGTACTTC. Translation: CSVFSTGAQETQYF. The chain couples TRBV29-1 to TRBJ2-5; a possible D gene is TRBD1 (6 bases). Germline V lookup: CDR1 SQVTM, CDR2 ANQGSEA. V was cut by 5 bases and J by 2 bases, with 15 bases left in between. This CDR3 contains 14 residues.

This clone has more than one count but fewer than ten. The chain combines TRBV5-6 with TRBJ1-1; D not certain. The CDR3 sequence is 12 residues long. CDR1 and CDR2 from the germline V gene are SGHDT and YYEEEE. Trimming left V 0 bases short and J 3 bases short, with 3 bases between. The CDR3 region has the DNA TGTGCCAGCAGCTTGGTCTACACTGAAGCTTTCTTT. Its protein product is CASSLVYTEAFF.